The 17 T cell receptor beta chains below all came from one sample that was sequenced in a study of blood T cell repertoires in COVID-19. Data came from immunoSEQ multiplex PCR; TCRdb stores just in-frame clones and leaves some out. The sample records 120,000 to 150,000 clones, roughly nine tenths being singletons. Sequenced material: peripheral blood. The receptors come from a human donor in a cohort sampled during active COVID-19.

In this sample, this clone turned up a few times. The rearrangement joins TRBV5-1 to TRBJ1-2; 8 bases line up with TRBD1. Germline V lookup: CDR1 SGHRS, CDR2 YFSETQ. The CDR3 covers 14 residues. Trimming at V came to 4 bases and at J to 6 bases, leaving 8 bases not matched to a gene. The CDR3 loop reads CASSMGQEVDGYTF. The CDR3 nucleotides are TGCGCCAGCAGCATGGGACAGGAGGTTGATGGCTACACCTTC.

V is TRBV5-1 and J is TRBJ2-3, with TRBD1 identical over 9 bases. CDR1 SGHRS and CDR2 YFSETQ come from the germline V gene. V shed 4 bases and J 10 bases; nucleotides not matched to a gene: 7. CDR3 size: 13 residues. The CDR3 coding sequence is TGCGCCAGCAGCATGGGACAGGGCGGTTCGCAGTATTTT. It yields the protein CASSMGQGGSQYF.

This sequence joins TRBV29-1 and TRBJ2-7; 10 positions match TRBD1. The CDR3 extends over 12 amino acids. Germline V gene sequence: CDR1 SQVTM, CDR2 ANQGSEA. The ends lost 5 bases at V and 11 bases at J; junction bases unmatched: 9. CDR3 sequence (DNA): TGCAGCGTTAAAACGGGACAGGGGTTGGAGTACTTC. It specifies CSVKTGQGLEYF.

The chain uses TRBV5-8 and TRBJ2-1, with 8 bases aligning to TRBD2. Germline assignment: CDR1 SGHTS and CDR2 YDEGEE. V shed 1 base, J shed 9 bases, and the junction held 12 bases outside the gene matches. The CDR3 is 16 residues long. CDR3 DNA sequence: TGTGCCAGCAGCTTGTATTCCGGGGGGGCCTATTTTGAGCAGTTCTTC. It specifies CASSLYSGGAYFEQFF.

This clone was seen only once. The chain employs TRBV10-2 and TRBJ1-5; 7 bases are a match to TRBD1. Germline loops: CDR1 WSHSY, CDR2 SAAADI. J lost 6 bases, V lost 4 bases, and 6 bases had no gene match. This CDR3 is built from 14 residues. CDR3 nucleotides: TGCGCCAGCAGTGTCTTACAGGGGAGTCAGCCCCAGCATTTT. It encodes CASSVLQGSQPQHF.

The CDR3 loop reads CASSGSGGARDTQYF. The CDR3 nucleotides are TGTGCCAGCAGTGGTAGCGGGGGGGCCAGAGATACGCAGTATTTT. V usage is TRBV6-4 and J usage is TRBJ2-3; 11 bases align to TRBD2. This CDR3 contains 15 residues. Germline V gives CDR1 MRHNA, CDR2 SNTAGT. V gave up 4 bases and J gave up 5 bases; unmatched junction bases: 5.

V and J are TRBV2 and TRBJ2-7; perhaps TRBD2 as D (6 bases). Trimming took 6 bases from V and 2 from J, leaving 14 bases between them. This CDR3 has 14 amino acids. CDR1 is SNHLY and CDR2 is FYNNEI in the germline V gene. The CDR3 loop reads CASSRQGGTYEQYF. The CDR3 DNA reads TGTGCCAGCAGCCGTCAGGGCGGGACCTACGAGCAGTACTTC.

This chain uses TRBV5-1 with TRBJ2-3; 8 bases line up with TRBD1. Germline values: CDR1 SGHRS, CDR2 YFSETQ. Trimming cost V 1 base and J 2 bases; bases outside gene matches: 9. The CDR3 contains 17 residues. The CDR3, as DNA: TGCGCCAGCAGCTTGCTTAGGACAGGGAGGAACACAGATACGCAGTATTTT. Residues: CASSLLRTGRNTDTQYF.

The genes are TRBV2 and TRBJ1-6; D might be TRBD1 (5 bases). In germline, CDR1 is SNHLY, CDR2 FYNNEI. The V gene lost 8 bases and the J gene lost 10 bases, with 12 bases spanning the gap. The CDR3 sequence is 12 residues long. CDR3 in amino acids: CASFQGGSPLHF. Here the CDR3 DNA reads TGTGCCAGCTTTCAGGGCGGCTCACCCCTCCACTTT.

The chain recombines TRBV7-3 with TRBJ2-7; D is possibly TRBD1 (6 bases). Germline-derived CDR1 and CDR2 are SGHTA and FQGTGA. V dropped 4 bases and J dropped 6 bases, with 10 bases sitting between them. The CDR3 runs 12 residues. CDR3 nucleotides: TGTGCCAGCAGCTACAGGGCGGGCGAGCAGTACTTC. This sequence encodes CASSYRAGEQYF.

The rearrangement uses TRBV7-3 and TRBJ2-1; D call uncertain. The CDR3 extends over 14 amino acids. The V gene lost 3 bases and the J gene lost 1 base, with 7 bases spanning the gap. Per the germline V gene, CDR1 is SGHTA and CDR2 is FQGTGA. This chain's CDR3 is CASSFADSYNEQFF. The CDR3 region has the DNA TGTGCCAGCAGCTTCGCAGATTCCTACAATGAGCAGTTCTTC.

The chain joins TRBV7-3 to TRBJ1-6; 10 nucleotides line up with TRBD1. The germline V gene has CDR1 SGHTA and CDR2 FQGTGA. The junction had 1 base not matched to a gene; V was cut back by 4 bases and J by 4 bases. CDR3 length equals 15 residues. CDR3 DNA sequence: TGTGCCAGCAGCTCGGGACAGGGGTATAATTCACCCCTCCACTTT. It encodes CASSSGQGYNSPLHF.

This sequence joins TRBV19 and TRBJ1-1; the D is unclear. The CDR3 extends over 15 amino acids. Trimming shortened V by 5 bases and J by 0 bases, and 13 bases separated the two germline ends. Germline CDR1 reads LNHDA; CDR2 reads SQIVND (reference sequence). CDR3 coding DNA: TGTGCCAGTAGTTACTCTCCCTTAATGAACACTGAAGCTTTCTTT. Amino acid sequence: CASSYSPLMNTEAFF. Drawing the rest from reference TRBV19 and TRBJ1-1, the complete variable domain is DGGITQSPKYLFRKEGQNVTLSCEQNLNHDAMYWYRQDPGQGLRLIYYSQIVNDFQKGDIAEGYSVSREKKESFPLTVTSAQKNPTAFYLCASSYSPLMNTEAFFGQGTRLTVV.

V gene TRBV9 combines with J gene TRBJ1-5, with 7 bases matching TRBD1. The CDR3 loop spans 13 amino acids. V shed 4 bases, J shed 3 bases, and the junction held 1 base outside the gene matches. Germline V lookup: CDR1 SGDLS, CDR2 YYNGEE. In DNA form, the CDR3 reads TGTGCCAGCAGCAGGGGGCCCAATCAGCCCCAGCATTTT. Translated, it gives CASSRGPNQPQHF.

The chain uses TRBV24-1 and TRBJ1-6; D is undetermined. Germline V lookup: CDR1 KGHDR, CDR2 SFDVKD. Trimming left V 0 bases short and J 2 bases short, with 7 bases between. The CDR3 is made up of 16 amino acids. This CDR3 reads CATSDLQLTYNSPLHF. In DNA form, the CDR3 reads TGTGCCACCAGTGATTTGCAGTTGACCTATAATTCACCCCTCCACTTT.

The chain employs TRBV5-4 and TRBJ2-5, with 11 bases identical to TRBD2. V lost 2 bases to trimming and J lost 2 bases; unmatched junction nucleotides: 8. This CDR3 has 17 residues. Germline CDR1 SGHNT, CDR2 YYREEE (reference sequence). This CDR3 is CASSFRGTSGNQETQYF. The CDR3 DNA is TGTGCCAGCAGCTTCCGGGGGACTAGCGGAAATCAAGAGACCCAGTACTTC.

The count of this clone is one. This chain links TRBV7-3 with TRBJ2-5; 7 bases map to TRBD2. Germline V gives CDR1 SGHTA, CDR2 FQGTGA. Losses at the gene ends were 0 bases for V and 0 bases for J; bases not matched to a gene: 1. This CDR3 has 15 residues. CDR3 DNA sequence: TGTGCCAGCAGCTTAACCGGGGGGTACCAAGAGACCCAGTACTTC. It is translated as CASSLTGGYQETQYF.